This T cell receptor beta chain originates from a study of blood T cells in healthy people across ages. Study-wide results and caveats: Naive and antigen-experienced cells could not be conclusively compared, given unsorted PBMCs.

About this clonotype: Its antigen is as yet unknown.

V lost 4 bases to trimming and J lost 8 bases; unmatched junction nucleotides: 4. The CDR3 runs 13 residues. Germline V lookup: CDR1 MNHEY, CDR2 SMNVEV (reference sequence). The authors ran a second PCR of roughly 6 to 12 cycles using a sample-barcoded 5' primer and a J-beta primer mix. TCRdb fed the 5' RACE reads into MiXCR, producing one record per CDR3 protein. The sample holds over a million distinct CDR3 sequences, roughly a quarter seen once. A further study also used this sample, focusing on T cells of mothers and their children. That work adds: It was through the M1S primer of the second PCR that sample barcodes and 2-4 random nucleotides were added.

The chain carries TRBV27 and TRBJ1-2; 10 bases agree with TRBD1. The clonotype originates from a girl aged 2 to 10 in good health. Sequencing was done on a sample of blood. DNA for the CDR3: TGTGCCAGCAGTTACGGACAGGGGGGAGGCTACACCTTC. It specifies CASSYGQGGGYTF.